The 18 T cell receptor beta chains listed next were all sequenced from one sample in a study of blood T cell repertoires in COVID-19. The data were produced by immunoSEQ multiplex PCR, yet TCRdb's version contains in-frame clones alone and is incomplete. Of about 45,000 clones listed, about 86% were seen once; the top ten hold roughly two fifths. The sequencing input was peripheral blood. These receptors were obtained from a human donor in a cohort sampled during active COVID-19.

This clone was detected only once. The genes are TRBV30 and TRBJ1-1, with no clear D. V was shortened by 8 bases and J by 3 bases, with 19 bases between the two germline ends. Per germline, CDR1 GTSNPN and CDR2 SVGIG (reference sequence). The CDR3 spans 14 residues. CDR3 sequence reads: CALALDGSYTEAFF. CDR3 nucleotide sequence: TGTGCCCTGGCCTTAGATGGGAGCTACACTGAAGCTTTCTTT.

V usage is TRBV6-5 and J usage is TRBJ2-5, with 12 bases matching TRBD2. CDR1 and CDR2 (germline): MNHEY, SVGAGI. The junction had 3 bases not matched to a gene; V was cut back by 2 bases and J by 5 bases. The CDR3 has 15 residues. The CDR3, as DNA: TGTGCCAGCAGTTACCTAGCGGGGGGGCCCGAGACCCAGTACTTC. Translating it yields CASSYLAGGPETQYF.

This clone was counted a single time. The J gene is TRBJ2-7, the V gene TRBV6-1; 8 positions agree with TRBD1. Germline lookup yields CDR1 MNHNS and CDR2 SASEGT. This CDR3 spans 14 amino acids. V shed 2 bases and J 6 bases; nucleotides not matched to a gene: 6. CDR3: CASSENKDRVEQYV. The CDR3, as DNA: TGTGCCAGCAGTGAAAACAAGGACAGGGTCGAGCAGTACGTC.

The rearrangement links TRBV5-8 to TRBJ2-1; 7 bases are shared with TRBD1. V was pared by 1 base and J by 4 bases, with 5 bases of the junction left unmatched. Looked up from germline, CDR1 is SGHTS and CDR2 is YDEGEE. The CDR3 extends over 15 amino acids. DNA for the CDR3: TGTGCCAGCAGCTTGTTACAGGGGATATACAATGAGCAGTTCTTC. This encodes CASSLLQGIYNEQFF.

The gene calls are TRBV28 and TRBJ1-3; 7 nucleotides match TRBD1. This CDR3 comprises 14 residues. CDR1 is MDHEN and CDR2 is SYDVKM in the germline V gene. The trim removed 6 bases at V and 0 bases at J, leaving 2 bases unmatched. The DNA for the CDR3 is TGTGCCAGCAGCGCAGGGGGCTCTGGAAACACCATATATTTT. Its protein is CASSAGGSGNTIYF.

The chain employs TRBV5-4 and TRBJ1-2, with a tentative D call TRBD1 (5 bases). This CDR3 contains 14 residues. Looked up from germline, CDR1 is SGHNT and CDR2 is YYREEE (reference sequence). V was trimmed by 4 bases and J by 8 bases, leaving 18 bases between them. The CDR3 DNA follows: TGTGCCAGCAGCGGAGGGGCCACCTATGTGGGCTACACCTTC. Translating it yields CASSGGATYVGYTF.

The gene calls are TRBV3-1 (or the pseudogene TRBV3-2) and TRBJ2-4, with TRBD1 matching over 11 bases. The germline CDR1 and CDR2 sequences are LGHDT and YNNKEL (reference sequence). Trimming at V came to 3 bases and at J to 6 bases, leaving 10 bases not matched to a gene. There are 17 residues in the CDR3. The CDR3 DNA follows: TGTGCCAGCAGCCACGGGACAGGGGGTTTAAACAGAAACATTCAGTACTTC. Its translation: CASSHGTGGLNRNIQYF.

The chain combines TRBV7-2 with TRBJ1-6; 8 bases agree with TRBD1. CDR3 length: 16 residues. Germline V gives CDR1 SGHTA, CDR2 FQGNSA. J was trimmed by 4 bases and V by 5 bases; bases with no gene match: 7. CDR3 bases: TGTGCCAGCAGCCTAACACAGGGGGGATATAATTCACCCCTCCACTTT. It codes for CASSLTQGGYNSPLHF.

The chain joins TRBV2 to TRBJ2-2, with D possibly matching TRBD1 (6 bases). Germline V CDR1 and CDR2: SNHLY, FYNNEI. This CDR3 is 12 amino acids long. V lost 8 bases and J 4 bases, leaving 8 bases between the germline ends. The CDR3 protein is CASGRGTGELFF. CDR3 nucleotides: TGTGCCAGCGGCAGGGGCACCGGGGAGCTGTTTTTT.

The V call is TRBV28, the J call TRBJ2-7; no definite D call. Trimming left V 5 bases short and J 3 bases short, with 8 bases between. The CDR3 contains 12 residues. Germline V gene lookup returns CDR1 MDHEN and CDR2 SYDVKM. The CDR3 spells CASSAAYYEQYV. CDR3 nucleotide sequence: TGTGCCAGCAGTGCGGCCTACTACGAGCAGTACGTC.

This clone was picked up a small number of times. The V gene is TRBV6-5, the J gene TRBJ2-2; 8 bases agree with TRBD1. The CDR3 covers 16 residues. CDR1 and CDR2 from the germline V gene are MNHEY and SVGAGI. V was pared by 0 bases and J by 6 bases, with 6 bases of the junction left unmatched. CDR3 nucleotides: TGTGCCAGCAGTTACTCGGGCAGACAGGGGCCCGGGGAGCTGTTTTTT. This sequence encodes CASSYSGRQGPGELFF.

This chain uses TRBV7-2 with TRBJ2-3; 10 bases line up with TRBD2. This CDR3 spans 17 amino acids. The trim removed 0 bases at V and 0 bases at J, leaving 3 bases unmatched. Germline CDR1 reads SGHTA; CDR2 reads FQGNSA. CDR3 sequence: CASSLAAGGPSTDTQYF. DNA of the CDR3: TGTGCCAGCAGCTTAGCAGCGGGGGGGCCGAGCACAGATACGCAGTATTTT.

This chain connects TRBV2 to TRBJ1-6; no clear D gene. V was cut by 5 bases and J by 0 bases, with 8 bases left in between. The CDR3 has 15 amino acids. Germline CDR1 SNHLY, CDR2 FYNNEI. CDR3 DNA: TGTGCCAGCAGTACCGGGAGCTCCTATAATTCACCCCTCCACTTT. Protein sequence: CASSTGSSYNSPLHF. Combining the CDR3 with reference TRBV2 and TRBJ1-6 gives the whole variable domain EPEVTQTPSHQVTQMGQEVILRCVPISNHLYFYWYRQILGQKVEFLVSFYNNEISEKSEIFDDQFSVERPDGSNFTLKIRSTKLEDSAMYFCASSTGSSYNSPLHFGNGTRLTVT.

V and J are TRBV2 and TRBJ1-4; 10 bases fit TRBD1. The V segment lost 7 bases and the J segment 8 bases; nucleotides outside the gene matches: 16. The CDR3 has 17 amino acids. The V gene's germline CDR1 is SNHLY and CDR2 FYNNEI. The CDR3 nucleotides read TGTGCCAGCACCAAAACGGGACAGGGGCGGTTGGGGGAAAAACTGTTTTTT. Protein: CASTKTGQGRLGEKLFF.

This clone was recorded a few times. The chain combines TRBV7-2 with TRBJ2-1; 10 bases map to TRBD2. The V and J ends lost 5 bases and 6 bases, in that order; junction bases with no gene match: 10. The CDR3 extends over 16 amino acids. In germline, CDR1 is SGHTA, CDR2 FQGNSA. The CDR3 loop is CASSPQGAGGRNEQFF. DNA for the CDR3: TGTGCCAGCAGCCCCCAGGGAGCGGGGGGGCGCAATGAGCAGTTCTTC. Supplemented by reference TRBV7-2 and TRBJ2-1, the full variable domain reads GAGVSQSPSNKVTEKGKDVELRCDPISGHTALYWYRQSLGQGLEFLIYFQGNSAPDKSGLPSDRFSAERTGGSVSTLTIQRTQQEDSAVYLCASSPQGAGGRNEQFFGPGTRLTVL.

The chain is built from TRBV3-1 (or the pseudogene TRBV3-2) and TRBJ1-2; tentatively, D is TRBD1 (6 bases). Trimming pared 1 base from V and 7 bases from J, leaving 10 bases between. CDR3 size: 13 residues. Germline V gene sequence: CDR1 LGHDT, CDR2 YNNKEL (reference sequence). The DNA for the CDR3 is TGTGCCAGCAGCCAAGGACAGGATAGTGGCTACACCTTC. Encoded protein: CASSQGQDSGYTF.

This clone was counted between two and nine times. The chain links TRBV6-5 to TRBJ2-7, with D uncertain. Germline V gene sequence: CDR1 MNHEY, CDR2 SVGAGI. V lost 5 bases to trimming and J lost 4 bases, with 6 bases between them. CDR3 length equals 11 residues. CDR3 amino acids: CASSRLYEQYF. CDR3 nucleotide sequence: TGTGCCAGCAGTCGACTGTACGAGCAGTACTTC.

The table lists this clone with many counts. The J gene is TRBJ1-6, the V gene TRBV2; D perhaps matches TRBD1 (6 bases). This CDR3 region has 15 residues. V was cut by 2 bases and J by 9 bases, with 14 bases left in between. Germline V gene data show CDR1 as SNHLY and CDR2 as FYNNEI. CDR3 sequence (DNA): TGTGCCAGCAGTGAATGGCAGGGGAGCGGTTCACCCCTCCACTTT. This encodes CASSEWQGSGSPLHF.